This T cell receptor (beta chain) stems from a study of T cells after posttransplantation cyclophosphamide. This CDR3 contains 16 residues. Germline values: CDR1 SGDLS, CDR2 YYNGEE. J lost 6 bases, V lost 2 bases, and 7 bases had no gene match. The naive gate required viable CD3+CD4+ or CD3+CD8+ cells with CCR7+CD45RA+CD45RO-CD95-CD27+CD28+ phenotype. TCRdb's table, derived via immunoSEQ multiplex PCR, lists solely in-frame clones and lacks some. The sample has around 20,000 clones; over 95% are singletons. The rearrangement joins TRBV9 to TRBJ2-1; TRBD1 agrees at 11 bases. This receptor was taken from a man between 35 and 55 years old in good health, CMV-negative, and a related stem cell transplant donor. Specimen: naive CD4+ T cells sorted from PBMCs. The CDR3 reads CASSVTGQGASNEQFF. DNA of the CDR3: TGTGCCAGCAGCGTCACTGGACAGGGGGCAAGCAATGAGCAGTTCTTC.